The clone carrying this TCR beta chain was seen at least ten times. The antigen remains unidentified. With 10-nucleotide random UMIs, 5'RACE was used to make the cDNA. The authors obtained over 160 million TCR-beta sequences from 15-18 subjects per sequencing run. One entry per CDR3 protein, called by TCRdb with MiXCR from the 5' RACE reads. The repertoire has 84,000 or so distinct CDR3 sequences, about 4.3% of them found once; the top ten carry around 5.8%. These data come from a study of neurological immune-mediated disorders. Germline assignment: CDR1 SEHNR and CDR2 FQNEAQ (reference sequence). With 1 base removed from V and 0 bases from J, the gap between germline ends came to 4 bases. The length of the CDR3 is 14 residues. Findings and limits, study-wide: Because no CDR3 amino acid sequences were shared across subjects by expanded clones, private repertoires were suggested in all groups.

Time point given: longitudinal time-point 3. Unsorted libraries were prepared from 2 million PBMCs that had been stored at -80 C. The receptor was isolated from a woman aged 60-75 years with multiple sclerosis. Specimen: PBMCs. The chain combines TRBV7-9 with TRBJ2-1, with D hard to call. The CDR3 loop is CASSLDSSYNEQFF. In DNA, the CDR3 is TGTGCCAGCAGCTTAGATAGCTCCTACAATGAGCAGTTCTTC.